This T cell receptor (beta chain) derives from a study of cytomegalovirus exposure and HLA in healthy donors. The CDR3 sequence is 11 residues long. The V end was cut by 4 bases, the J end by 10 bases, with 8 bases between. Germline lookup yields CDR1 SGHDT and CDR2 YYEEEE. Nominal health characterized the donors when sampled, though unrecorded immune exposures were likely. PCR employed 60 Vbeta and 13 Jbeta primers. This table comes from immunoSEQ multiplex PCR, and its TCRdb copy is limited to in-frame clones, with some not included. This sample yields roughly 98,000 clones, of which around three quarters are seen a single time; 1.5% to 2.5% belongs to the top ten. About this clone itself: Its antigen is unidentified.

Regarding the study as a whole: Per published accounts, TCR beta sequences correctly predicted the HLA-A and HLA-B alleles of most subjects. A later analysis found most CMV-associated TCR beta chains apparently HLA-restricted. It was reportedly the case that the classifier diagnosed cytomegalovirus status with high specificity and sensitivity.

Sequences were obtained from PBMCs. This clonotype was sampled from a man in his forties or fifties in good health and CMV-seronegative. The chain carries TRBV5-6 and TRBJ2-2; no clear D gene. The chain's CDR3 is CASSRTEELFF. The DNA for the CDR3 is TGTGCCAGCAGCAGAACAGAGGAGCTGTTTTTT.